Listed below are T cell receptor beta chains from one sample, sequenced in a study of type 1 regulatory T cells. These receptors' antigens are unknown. One entry per CDR3 protein results from TCRdb running MiXCR on the reads. The sample contains 12,000 to 15,000 distinct CDR3 sequences, about an eighth of which appear only once. Sequenced sample: cultured T cells, either the whole culture or a sorted T cell fraction (not recorded which). These receptors came from a human donor in good health. Both conserved end residues are part of each CDR3. Each record gives: D gene, CDR3 length, V gene, clone size, J gene, CDR3 protein, CDR3 DNA. The D gene is left open where the match is weak. Clone size is given for some rows only: seen once, a few or many times, or a class if the clone is expanded.

TRBD1	17	TRBV5-5	-	TRBJ2-2	CASSLKGTGVNTGELFF	TGTGCCAGCAGCTTGAAAGGGACAGGGGTCAACACCGGGGAGTTGTTTTTT
-	11	TRBV30	many	TRBJ2-7	CAWSRGNEQYF	TGTGCCTGGAGTCGCGGGAATGAGCAGTACTTC
-	11	TRBV4-2	medium-sized	TRBJ2-2	CASTNSGELFF	TGTGCCAGCACCAACAGCGGGGAGCTGTTTTTT
TRBD2	13	TRBV10-2	many	TRBJ2-1	CASSESGRDEQFF	TGCGCCAGCAGTGAGTCGGGGAGGGATGAGCAGTTCTTC
-	13	TRBV6-6	-	TRBJ2-5	CASRDTTQETQYF	TGTGCCAGCCGGGACACCACTCAAGAGACCCAGTACTTC
TRBD2	15	TRBV28	many	TRBJ2-1	CASKGPGLVLYEQFF	TGTGCCAGCAAGGGCCCGGGACTAGTGTTATATGAGCAGTTCTTC
-	13	TRBV9	many	TRBJ1-1	CASSVVAGGRAFF	TGTGCCAGCAGCGTAGTTGCCGGGGGACGAGCTTTCTTT
-	13	TRBV5-1	medium-sized	TRBJ2-6	CASSPAGANVLTF	TGCGCCAGCAGCCCGGCTGGGGCCAACGTCCTGACTTTC
TRBD1	18	TRBV5-6	-	TRBJ1-3	CASSFRTGLQGWGNTIYF	TGTGCCAGCAGCTTTCGGACAGGGCTCCAAGGATGGGGAAACACCATATATTTT
TRBD2	18	TRBV7-3	few	TRBJ2-1	CASSLTATGGGSYNEQFF	TGTGCCAGCAGCTTAACGGCGACTGGGGGGGGCTCCTACAATGAGCAGTTCTTC
-	16	TRBV6-5	many	TRBJ1-2	CASSYSVVWGRDGYTF	TGTGCCAGCAGTTACTCGGTTGTTTGGGGGCGCGATGGCTACACCTTC
TRBD1	14	TRBV6-1	many	TRBJ1-4	CATLQGATNEKLFF	TGTGCCACCCTCCAGGGGGCAACTAATGAAAAACTGTTTTTT
TRBD2	14	TRBV9	many	TRBJ2-5	CASTPGLAGETQYF	TGTGCCAGTACACCGGGACTAGCGGGAGAGACCCAGTACTTC
-	14	TRBV5-1	many	TRBJ1-1	CASSPQQVNTEAFF	TGCGCCAGCAGCCCTCAACAGGTAAACACTGAAGCTTTCTTT
-	16	TRBV11-1	many	TRBJ2-2	CASSLFAGANTGELFF	TGTGCCAGCAGCTTATTTGCGGGCGCGAACACCGGGGAGCTGTTTTTT
TRBD1	15	TRBV27	many	TRBJ2-7	CASRRSGTVSYEQYF	TGTGCCAGCAGACGTTCCGGGACAGTGTCCTACGAGCAGTACTTC
-	15	TRBV18	many	TRBJ1-1	CASSPLGDGSTEAFF	TGTGCCAGCTCACCATTGGGGGATGGGAGCACTGAAGCTTTCTTT
-	14	TRBV27	-	TRBJ1-4	CASSFLGAGEKLFF	TGTGCCAGCAGTTTCTTAGGGGCAGGGGAAAAACTGTTTTTT
-	12	TRBV20-1	-	TRBJ1-5	CSTRQGNQPQHF	TGCAGTACTAGACAGGGCAATCAGCCCCAGCATTTT
-	13	TRBV20-1	few	TRBJ2-7	CSASSHGHYEQYF	TGCAGTGCTAGTTCCCACGGGCACTACGAGCAGTACTTC
-	14	TRBV19	medium-sized	TRBJ2-7	CASSKSQGDYEQYF	TGTGCCAGTAGTAAGTCCCAGGGAGACTACGAGCAGTACTTC
TRBD2	15	TRBV7-9	-	TRBJ2-5	CASSLAMGGTETQYF	TGTGCCAGCAGCTTAGCGATGGGAGGGACAGAGACCCAGTACTTC
-	14	TRBV6-5	many	TRBJ1-5	CASSGLSSNQPQHF	TGTGCCAGCAGTGGGTTGAGCAGCAATCAGCCCCAGCATTTT
TRBD1	11	TRBV30	-	TRBJ2-1	CASTGATEQFF	TGTGCCTCGACAGGGGCGACAGAGCAGTTCTTC
-	15	TRBV28	medium-sized	TRBJ1-5	CASSLSQVLNQPQHF	TGTGCCAGCAGTTTATCCCAGGTCTTGAATCAGCCCCAGCATTTT
TRBD2	16	TRBV7-9	many	TRBJ2-5	CASSLAMGLGPQTQYF	TGTGCCAGCAGCTTAGCGATGGGACTAGGTCCGCAGACCCAGTACTTC
-	13	TRBV18	many	TRBJ1-5	CASSPGQGQPQHF	TGTGCCAGCTCACCGGGGCAGGGCCAGCCCCAGCATTTT
-	14	TRBV2	many	TRBJ2-2	CASKETTNTGELFF	TGTGCCAGCAAAGAGACAACGAACACCGGGGAGCTGTTTTTT
-	13	TRBV7-2	-	TRBJ1-2	CASSLEAPYGYTF	TGTGCCAGCAGCTTAGAGGCACCCTATGGCTACACCTTC
-	12	TRBV7-2	-	TRBJ2-3	CASSSGTDTQYF	TGTGCCAGCAGCTCGGGCACAGATACGCAGTATTTT
-	14	TRBV29-1	many	TRBJ2-2	CSVDRSGGSGELFF	TGCAGCGTTGATAGGTCTGGGGGCTCCGGGGAGCTGTTTTTT
-	15	TRBV20-1	few	TRBJ2-1	CSAKEITRTGNEQFF	TGCAGTGCTAAAGAGATTACTAGGACGGGCAATGAGCAGTTCTTC
-	15	TRBV5-1	medium-sized	TRBJ1-5	CASSLKAGGNQPQHF	TGCGCCAGCAGCTTGAAGGCAGGGGGCAATCAGCCCCAGCATTTT
-	14	TRBV6-1	many	TRBJ1-2	CASSEDWPGIGYTF	TGTGCCAGCAGTGAAGATTGGCCAGGGATTGGCTACACCTTC
TRBD2	15	TRBV7-3	few	TRBJ2-1	CASSLMTSGAGEQFF	TGTGCCAGCAGCTTAATGACTAGCGGGGCGGGTGAGCAGTTCTTC
TRBD2	14	TRBV9	few	TRBJ2-1	CASSQGTRSNEQFF	TGTGCCAGCAGCCAGGGGACTAGGAGCAATGAGCAGTTCTTC
TRBD2	16	TRBV4-2	few	TRBJ2-2	CVSSQGLAEVTGELFF	TGTGTCAGCAGCCAAGGACTAGCGGAAGTCACCGGGGAGCTGTTTTTT
TRBD1	15	TRBV18	many	TRBJ2-7	CASSPPGQGTYEQYF	TGTGCCAGCTCACCCCCGGGACAGGGGACCTACGAGCAGTACTTC
-	11	TRBV5-4	few	TRBJ2-1	CASSSRDSQFF	TGTGCCAGCAGCTCCCGGGACTCGCAGTTCTTC
-	12	TRBV10-3	-	TRBJ2-7	CAISSGAYEQYF	TGTGCCATCAGCTCAGGGGCCTACGAGCAGTACTTC
-	14	TRBV27	many	TRBJ1-1	CASRLLMGSAEAFF	TGTGCCAGCAGACTTTTAATGGGAAGCGCTGAAGCTTTCTTT
-	12	TRBV20-1	many	TRBJ2-2	CSAYDRTGELFF	TGCAGTGCTTACGACCGGACCGGGGAGCTGTTTTTT
TRBD2	16	TRBV11-2	many	TRBJ2-1	CASSLAGTSGSLEQFF	TGTGCCAGCAGCTTGGCCGGGACTAGCGGGAGTCTTGAGCAGTTCTTC
TRBD1	12	TRBV28	few	TRBJ1-1	CASKTGVTEAFF	TGTGCCAGCAAGACAGGGGTGACTGAAGCTTTCTTT
TRBD1	16	TRBV25-1	few	TRBJ2-5	CASSELGTGTQETQYF	TGTGCCAGCAGTGAATTGGGGACAGGGACCCAAGAGACCCAGTACTTC
TRBD2	16	TRBV3-1	medium-sized	TRBJ2-1	CASQREADSSYNEQFF	TGTGCCAGCCAGCGGGAGGCCGACAGCTCCTACAATGAGCAGTTCTTC
TRBD1	13	TRBV3-1	-	TRBJ2-7	CASSQGTGGKQYF	TGTGCCAGCAGCCAGGGAACAGGGGGCAAGCAGTACTTC
-	13	TRBV5-1	many	TRBJ2-3	CASSYEWQDTQYF	TGCGCCAGCAGCTACGAGTGGCAAGATACGCAGTATTTT
-	15	TRBV12-3/TRBV12-4	-	TRBJ2-2	CASSFQGFNTGELFF	TGTGCCAGCAGTTTCCAGGGGTTCAACACCGGGGAACTGTTTTTT
TRBD2	14	TRBV20-1	many	TRBJ2-5	CSATLAGAQETQYF	TGCAGTGCGACCTTAGCGGGAGCCCAAGAGACCCAGTACTTC
TRBD1	15	TRBV20-1	-	TRBJ2-3	CSASPPPTGADTQYF	TGCAGTGCTAGTCCTCCCCCCACAGGGGCAGATACGCAGTATTTT
TRBD1	16	TRBV20-1	medium-sized	TRBJ1-5	CSASGTAGWVRQPQHF	TGCAGTGCTAGTGGGACAGCCGGCTGGGTGAGACAGCCCCAGCATTTT
TRBD1	16	TRBV5-1	many	TRBJ1-1	CASSAGDSRVGVVAFF	TGCGCCAGCAGCGCAGGGGACAGTCGGGTCGGTGTCGTGGCTTTCTTT
-	13	TRBV12-3/TRBV12-4	-	TRBJ2-7	CASSHAQGTEQYF	TGTGCCAGCAGTCATGCTCAGGGAACGGAGCAGTACTTC
TRBD2	14	TRBV27	medium-sized	TRBJ2-1	CASRGLAGYNEQFF	TGTGCCAGCAGAGGACTAGCGGGCTACAATGAGCAGTTCTTC